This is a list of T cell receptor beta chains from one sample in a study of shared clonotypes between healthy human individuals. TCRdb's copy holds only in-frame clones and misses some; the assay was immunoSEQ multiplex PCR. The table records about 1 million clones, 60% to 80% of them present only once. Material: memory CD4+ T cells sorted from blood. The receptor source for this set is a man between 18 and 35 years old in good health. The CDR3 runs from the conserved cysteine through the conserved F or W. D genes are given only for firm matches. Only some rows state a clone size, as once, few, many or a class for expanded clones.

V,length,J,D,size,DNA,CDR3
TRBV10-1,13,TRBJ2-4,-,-,TGCGCCAGCAGTGAGGGGCCTGGGAACATTCAGTACTTC,CASSEGPGNIQYF
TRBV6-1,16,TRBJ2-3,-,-,TGTGCCAGCAGTGAAGCATTCCCCGGCGTCACAGATACGCAGTATTTT,CASSEAFPGVTDTQYF
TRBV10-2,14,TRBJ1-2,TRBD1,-,TGCGCCAGCAGCGTGGACAGGGCGTTCTATGGCTACACCTTC,CASSVDRAFYGYTF
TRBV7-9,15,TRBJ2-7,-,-,TGTGCCAGCAGACCTTCAGGGGAAGGGTCCTACGAGCAGTACTTC,CASRPSGEGSYEQYF
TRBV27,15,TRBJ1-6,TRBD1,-,TGTGCCAGCAGTTTATGGGACAGGGACGTCTCACCCCTCCACTTT,CASSLWDRDVSPLHF
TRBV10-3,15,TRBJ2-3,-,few,TGTGCCATCAGTGTAGGAGGTCTCGAGGGAGATACGCAGTATTTT,CAISVGGLEGDTQYF
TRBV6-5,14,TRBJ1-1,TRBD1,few,TGTGCCAGCAGTACTCGGACAGGGAGGTCTGAAGCTTTCTTT,CASSTRTGRSEAFF
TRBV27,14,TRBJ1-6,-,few,TGTGCCAGCAACCTCCTCCGGGGGAATTCACCCCTCCACTTT,CASNLLRGNSPLHF
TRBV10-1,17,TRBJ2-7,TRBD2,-,TGCGCCAGCAGTGCGGGTGTTCGGTCTAGCGGGTCCTACGAGCAGTACTTC,CASSAGVRSSGSYEQYF
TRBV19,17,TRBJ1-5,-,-,TGTGCCAGTAGTCCAGGGGCATGGAAAGAGGTCAATCAGCCCCAGCATTTT,CASSPGAWKEVNQPQHF
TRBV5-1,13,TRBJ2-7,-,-,TGCGCCAGCAGCTTCCCGAGTTCAGACGAGCAGTACTTC,CASSFPSSDEQYF
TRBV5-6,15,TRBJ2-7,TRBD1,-,TGTGCCAGCAGCCTACGACAGGGCTATACCTACGAGCAGTACTTC,CASSLRQGYTYEQYF
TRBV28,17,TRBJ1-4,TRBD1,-,TGTGCCAGCAGTACGAAGGGGGCGGGCCGCACTAATGAAAAACTGTTTTTT,CASSTKGAGRTNEKLFF
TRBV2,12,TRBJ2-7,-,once,TGTGCCAGCAGTGACGGGGGCTACGAGCAGTACTTC,CASSDGGYEQYF
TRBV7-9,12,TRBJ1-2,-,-,TGTGCCAGCAGCTTACCCAGGGCCGGCTACACCTTC,CASSLPRAGYTF
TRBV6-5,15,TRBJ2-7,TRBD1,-,TGTGCCAGCAGTTTCAGGACAGGAGGAGCCTACGAGCAGTACTTC,CASSFRTGGAYEQYF
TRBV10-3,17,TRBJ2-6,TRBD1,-,TGTGCCATCAGTGAGGGACAGGGGAGCTCTGGGGCCAACGTCCTGACTTTC,CAISEGQGSSGANVLTF
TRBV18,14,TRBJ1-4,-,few,TGTGCCAGCTCACCACCGGGATTAGGGGAAAAACTGTTTTTT,CASSPPGLGEKLFF
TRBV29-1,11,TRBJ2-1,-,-,TGCAGCGGGACAGCCTACAATGAGCAGTTCTTC,CSGTAYNEQFF
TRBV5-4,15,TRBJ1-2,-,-,TGTGCCAGCAGCTTGCCCCCAGACCTTAACTATGGCTACACCTTC,CASSLPPDLNYGYTF
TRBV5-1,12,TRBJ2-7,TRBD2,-,TGCGCCAGCAGCTTACCGGGACTAGCGGTGTACTTC,CASSLPGLAVYF
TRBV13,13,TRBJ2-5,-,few,TGTGCCAGCAGCCCTACTAAGAGTGAGACCCAGTACTTC,CASSPTKSETQYF
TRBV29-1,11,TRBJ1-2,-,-,TGCAGCGGAGGGGTGGACTATGGCTACACCTTC,CSGGVDYGYTF
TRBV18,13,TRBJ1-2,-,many,TGTGCCAGCTCACCCGGGGCAGTGTATGGCTACACCTTC,CASSPGAVYGYTF
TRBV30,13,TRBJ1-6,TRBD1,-,TGTGCCTGGATAGGACAGGGGGATTCACCCCTCCACTTT,CAWIGQGDSPLHF
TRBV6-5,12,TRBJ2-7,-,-,TGTGCCAGCAGCCGACCGACATCCGAGCAGTACTTC,CASSRPTSEQYF
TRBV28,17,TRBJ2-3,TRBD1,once,TGTGCCAGCAGCTCCTCTATCAGGACAGGGGGCTCAGATACGCAGTATTTT,CASSSSIRTGGSDTQYF
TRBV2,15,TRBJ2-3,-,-,TGTGCCAGCAGGAGAACCGACAAACCCACAGATACGCAGTATTTT,CASRRTDKPTDTQYF
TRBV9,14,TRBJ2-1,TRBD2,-,TGTGCCAGCAGCGTAGTCGCGGGGGATTCCGAGCAGTTCTTC,CASSVVAGDSEQFF